Each of the 9 T cell receptor beta chains below was sequenced from the same sample in a study of T cell responses to AZD1222 COVID-19 vaccine. Repertoires were generated with immunoSEQ multiplex PCR, while TCRdb's copy carries only in-frame clones and drops some. Here the sample spans 120,000 or so clones, over 75% being singletons. The source was peripheral blood, collected 28 days after the second dose of the MenACWY control vaccine. Receptors were obtained from an adult who received the MenACWY meningococcal vaccine as a control.

The genes are TRBV4-2 and TRBJ2-1; D tentatively fits TRBD1 or TRBD2 (5 bases each). Germline V CDR1 and CDR2: LGHNA, YNFKEQ. Trimming cost V 0 bases and J 5 bases, with 20 bases left between them. The CDR3 contains 18 residues. The CDR3 here is CASSQDRGARALDNEQFF. CDR3 nucleotides: TGTGCCAGCAGCCAAGATAGAGGGGCACGGGCCTTGGACAATGAGCAGTTCTTC.

The chain recombines TRBV7-9 with TRBJ2-3; 8 nucleotides align to TRBD1. This CDR3 has 16 amino acids. The junction had 7 bases not matched to a gene; V was cut back by 5 bases and J by 0 bases. Germline V gene data show CDR1 as SEHNR and CDR2 as FQNEAQ (reference sequence). This chain's CDR3 is CASSRGTGDSTDTQYF. CDR3 DNA sequence: TGTGCCAGCAGCAGAGGGACAGGAGATAGCACAGATACGCAGTATTTT.

This rearrangement joins TRBV6-1 to TRBJ2-2; D is undetermined. Germline CDR1 MNHNS, CDR2 SASEGT. Trimming shortened V by 0 bases and J by 6 bases, and 11 bases separated the two germline ends. This CDR3 comprises 15 residues. DNA for the CDR3: TGTGCCAGCAGTGAAGCGGTCGGCGCCCCCGGGGAGCTGTTTTTT. Its translation is CASSEAVGAPGELFF.

The J gene is TRBJ1-3, the V gene TRBV28; D unresolved. Germline V gives CDR1 MDHEN, CDR2 SYDVKM. This CDR3 spans 15 amino acids. Between the trimmed V and J ends, which lost 3 bases and 0 bases, there was a span of 9 bases. Here the CDR3 reads CASSLRGGSGNTIYF. CDR3 coding DNA: TGTGCCAGCAGTTTGCGGGGAGGCTCTGGAAACACCATATATTTT. Full variable domain (remainder filled in from reference TRBV28 and TRBJ1-3): DVKVTQSSRYLVKRTGEKVFLECVQDMDHENMFWYRQDPGLGLRLIYFSYDVKMKEKGDIPEGYSVSREKKERFSLILESASTNQTSMYLCASSLRGGSGNTIYFGEGSWLTVV.

J is TRBJ2-1 and V is TRBV18; TRBD2 matches at 10 bases. CDR1 and CDR2 from the germline V gene are KGHSH and LQKENI. V shed 4 bases, J shed 10 bases, and the junction held 13 bases outside the gene matches. This CDR3 contains 16 residues. The CDR3 protein is CASSQSMASGGNEQFF. The CDR3 DNA sequence: TGTGCCAGCTCACAGTCTATGGCTAGCGGGGGAAACGAGCAGTTCTTC.

The rearrangement uses TRBV30 and TRBJ1-6; the D is unclear. The V and J ends lost 1 base and 7 bases respectively, with 5 bases between them. CDR1 GTSNPN and CDR2 SVGIG come from the germline V gene (reference sequence). The CDR3 is 12 residues long. Here the CDR3 reads CAWSGGNSPLHF. The CDR3 DNA sequence: TGTGCCTGGAGTGGGGGAAATTCACCCCTCCACTTT.

The count of this clone is one. The V gene is TRBV3-1 (or the pseudogene TRBV3-2), the J gene TRBJ2-7, with D tentatively TRBD1 (6 bases). Germline loops: CDR1 LGHDT, CDR2 YNNKEL (reference sequence). CDR3 size: 14 residues. Trimming removed 4 bases at V and 2 bases at J, with 12 bases between. This chain's CDR3 is CASSRRGQTYEQYF. CDR3 sequence (DNA): TGTGCCAGCAGCCGCCGAGGACAGACCTACGAGCAGTACTTC.

V and J are TRBV9 and TRBJ2-7; 10 bases fit TRBD1. The germline V gene encodes CDR1 SGDLS and CDR2 YYNGEE. The length of the CDR3 is 16 residues. Trimming took 2 bases from V and 3 from J; bases not matched to a gene: 8. CDR3 sequence reads: CASSVDGRTGGYEQYF. The DNA of the CDR3 is TGTGCCAGCAGCGTTGACGGTCGGACAGGGGGCTACGAGCAGTACTTC.

The rearrangement uses TRBV27 and TRBJ2-7; 8 bases are a match to TRBD1. Germline loops: CDR1 MNHEY, CDR2 SMNVEV (reference sequence). CDR3 length equals 14 residues. J lost 4 bases, V lost 4 bases, and 6 bases had no gene match. The CDR3 protein is CASSYQDREYEQYF. The DNA of the CDR3 is TGTGCCAGCAGTTACCAGGACAGGGAATACGAGCAGTACTTC.